This T cell receptor (beta chain) was profiled in a study of cytomegalovirus exposure and HLA in healthy donors. Trimming removed 4 bases from V and 5 bases from J, with 12 bases in between. CDR3 length: 13 residues. Germline lookup yields CDR1 SNHLY and CDR2 FYNNEI. Details on this clone: Its matching antigen is unknown.

Generated by immunoSEQ multiplex PCR, the TCRdb table keeps only in-frame clones and is missing some. The sample shows about 220,000 clones, around nine tenths of them seen only once. Study-wide points: Most TCR sequences showed up rarely, but some public TCRs showed up in many donors. As was reported, the classifier diagnosed cytomegalovirus status with high specificity and sensitivity.

The rearrangement links TRBV2 to TRBJ2-7; D perhaps matches TRBD2 (5 bases). The sequencing sample was made of PBMCs. This sequence originates from a man aged 18-30 years in good health and CMV-seronegative. CDR3 protein: CASSVLAGHEQYF. For the CDR3, the DNA is TGTGCCAGCAGTGTCCTAGCAGGCCACGAGCAGTACTTC.